Listed here are 10 T cell receptor beta chains from one sample, sequenced in a study of cytomegalovirus exposure and HLA in healthy donors. It was with 60 Vbeta and 13 Jbeta primers that the PCR ran. Sequencing used immunoSEQ multiplex PCR; TCRdb keeps in-frame clones, though not all of them. The table includes about 150,000 clones, more than 8% detected once. The sample was PBMCs. These receptors were collected from a man aged 45-65 years in good health and CMV-seronegative.

In this sample, this clone turned up a few times. This chain links TRBV28 with TRBJ2-2, with 7 bases fitting TRBD1. Germline trimming cut 6 bases from V and 7 bases from J; bases unmatched to any gene: 8. Per the germline V gene, CDR1 is MDHEN and CDR2 is SYDVKM. The CDR3 totals 14 residues. Here the CDR3 DNA reads TGTGCCAGCAGGTTGAAGGGGGCGGTCGGGGAGCTGTTTTTT. Protein product: CASRLKGAVGELFF.

The chain carries TRBV30 and TRBJ1-1; D unclear. V was shortened by 0 bases and J by 1 base, with 12 bases between the two germline ends. There are 15 residues in the CDR3. Germline CDR1 GTSNPN, CDR2 SVGIG (reference sequence). The CDR3 protein is CAWSVGRQSNTEAFF. CDR3 DNA: TGTGCCTGGAGTGTGGGGAGGCAGTCGAACACTGAAGCTTTCTTT.

J is TRBJ2-7 and V is TRBV6-1; the D is unclear. Germline values: CDR1 MNHNS, CDR2 SASEGT. The V end lost 7 bases, the J end lost 0 bases, and 13 bases lay between the germline ends. The CDR3 contains 14 residues. CDR3 loop: CASIPTESSYEQYF. In DNA, the CDR3 is TGTGCCAGCATCCCGACGGAGAGCTCCTACGAGCAGTACTTC.

This clone was detected a few times. The chain has TRBV10-3 and TRBJ1-1; D not resolved. With 3 bases removed from V and 3 bases from J, the gap between germline ends came to 11 bases. CDR3 length equals 14 residues. Germline V gene lookup returns CDR1 ENHRY and CDR2 SYGVKD. The DNA of the CDR3 is TGTGCCATCAGTGATGGCACAGCCTACACTGAAGCTTTCTTT. As protein: CAISDGTAYTEAFF.

This clone was found many times. The chain combines TRBV6-5 with TRBJ2-7; D is uncertain. Germline CDR1 is MNHEY and CDR2 is SVGAGI. This CDR3 has 16 residues. Trimming stripped 0 bases from V and 7 bases from J, with 19 bases between. The CDR3 sequence is CASSYSEFYTSWEQYF. CDR3 sequence (DNA): TGTGCCAGCAGTTACTCGGAGTTCTATACGAGTTGGGAGCAGTACTTC.

V gene TRBV10-1 combines with J gene TRBJ2-3; TRBD2 aligns across 12 bases. With 2 bases clipped from V and 4 bases from J, the junction kept 7 bases outside the gene matches. Germline V gene data show CDR1 as WNHNN and CDR2 as SYGVQD (reference sequence). The CDR3 loop spans 17 amino acids. The CDR3 reads CASSERPTSGSSDTQYF. The CDR3 nucleotides are TGCGCCAGCAGTGAGAGGCCGACTAGCGGGAGCTCAGATACGCAGTATTTT.

In its sample, this clone was seen a few times. V usage is TRBV28 and J usage is TRBJ2-2, with TRBD1 matching over 7 bases. The germline CDR1 and CDR2 sequences are MDHEN and SYDVKM. V shed 6 bases, J shed 2 bases, and the junction held 9 bases outside the gene matches. The CDR3 covers 16 residues. The CDR3 sequence is CASSPTGTVNTGELFF. The CDR3 region has the DNA TGTGCCAGCAGCCCGACCGGGACAGTTAACACCGGGGAGCTGTTTTTT.

CDR3 DNA sequence: TGCGCCAGCAGTCAATGTGTTTCGGGACTCACATCCTACGAGCAGTACTTC. Protein product: CASSQCVSGLTSYEQYF. J is TRBJ2-7 and V is TRBV23-1; possible D gene TRBD2, 6 bases. TRBV23-1 is an ORF, with its function uncertain. This CDR3 has 17 amino acids. V lost 1 base and J lost 1, with 17 bases in between.

This clone was detected only a few times. The gene calls are TRBV5-1 and TRBJ1-1; tentatively, D is TRBD1 (6 bases). Germline V CDR1 and CDR2: SGHRS, YFSETQ. The CDR3 contains 15 residues. The V gene lost 0 bases and the J gene lost 5 bases, with 14 bases spanning the gap. CDR3 protein: CASSLETGRRTEAFF. CDR3 DNA sequence: TGCGCCAGCAGCTTGGAGACAGGCCGTCGGACTGAAGCTTTCTTT.

The chain links TRBV19 to TRBJ1-5; no definite D call. The V end lost 1 base, the J end lost 2 bases, and 6 bases lay between the germline ends. Per the germline V gene, CDR1 is LNHDA and CDR2 is SQIVND (reference sequence). The CDR3 covers 14 residues. The CDR3 region has the DNA TGTGCCAGTAGTATAGGGTCGGGCAATCAGCCCCAGCATTTT. It encodes CASSIGSGNQPQHF.